This TCR beta chain is from a study of cytomegalovirus exposure and HLA in healthy donors. In the PCR, 60 Vbeta and 13 Jbeta primers were used. Sequencing was performed with immunoSEQ multiplex PCR; in TCRdb, only in-frame clones are kept and a portion is missing. Recorded for this sample: more than 40,000 clones. In the case of this clone: What it binds is not known.

Germline V gives CDR1 SGHRS, CDR2 YFSETQ. Deletions cut 4 bases from V and 0 bases from J, with 11 bases between. The length of the CDR3 is 14 residues. Study-level findings and limits: A missense variant in DCLRE1C was later tied to TCR beta V- and J-gene trimming.

The sequenced material came from PBMCs. The receptor's source is a female donor in good health and CMV-seronegative. The gene calls are TRBV5-1 and TRBJ2-7; weak D call: TRBD2 (6 bases). This CDR3 is CASSVTGDSYEQYF. CDR3 in DNA: TGCGCCAGCAGCGTAACGGGGGACTCCTACGAGCAGTACTTC.